Given below is one T cell receptor beta chain in context. What it binds is not known. This sample is drawn from a study of shared clonotypes between healthy human individuals. Per germline, CDR1 SGHVS and CDR2 FQNEAQ. V was pared by 11 bases and J by 1 base, with 20 bases between. The CDR3 covers 15 residues. Broader study findings: Clonotype sharing across donors was expected to vary with sequencing depth. Naive subsets, compared against memory subsets, generally had larger estimated richness values. Sorted-subset sequencing was shown by rarefaction to be incomplete despite large depth. Among a handful of donors, roughly 5% of naive CD4 clonotypes were found in common.

Repertoires were generated with immunoSEQ multiplex PCR, while TCRdb's copy carries only in-frame clones and drops some. The repertoire holds about 1.1 million clones, with 60% to 80% as singletons. Sequenced: memory CD4+ T cells from PBMCs. Subset given: CD45RA-negative fraction. The chain carries TRBV7-8 and TRBJ1-1; perhaps TRBD1 as D (5 bases). The TCR originated in a man aged 18 to 29 in good health. Some clones in this sample may be carry-over from other donors' samples. For the CDR3, the DNA is TGTGCCTCCACCTGGGGGGGGAGCTCGAACACTGAAGCTTTCTTT. Residues: CASTWGGSSNTEAFF.